The rows below give T cell receptor beta chains drawn from one sample of a study of glioma-infiltrating T cells after dendritic cell vaccination. This table comes from immunoSEQ multiplex PCR, and its TCRdb copy is limited to in-frame clones, with some not included. Of 55,000 to 75,000 clones listed, roughly 80% are singletons. The sample here was blood, taken after dendritic cell vaccination. The receptors were sampled from a human donor with glioblastoma. Both conserved end residues are trimmed from each CDR3.

v_gene	j_gene	CDR3aa
TRBV4-1	TRBJ2-7	ASSTPGTGADRGEQY
TRBV6-5	TRBJ1-6	ASSMRGYDNSPLH
TRBV6-6	TRBJ1-3	ASRTWDSSGNTIY
TRBV10-1	TRBJ1-5	ATGPGHLRQPQH
TRBV6-5	TRBJ2-3	ASREGGEGNTQY
TRBV6-1	TRBJ2-7	ASRGHLTYEQY
TRBV18	TRBJ1-2	ASVLELGSYT
TRBV4-1	TRBJ2-1	ASSQEGLTNNEQF
TRBV10-1	TRBJ1-1	ASSVSGSTEAF
TRBV13	TRBJ2-1	ASSLEAGRDEQF
TRBV30	TRBJ1-5	AWSPRTLWPQH
TRBV5-4	TRBJ1-4	ASSVDSYSNEKLF
TRBV29-1	TRBJ2-1	SVEARASLEQF
TRBV2	TRBJ1-6	AGRVGANSPLH
TRBV30	TRBJ1-1	AWSALRGWNTEAF
TRBV30	TRBJ1-2	AWRGQGNYGYT
TRBV5-1	TRBJ2-7	ASKEGALGGDYEQY
TRBV7-9	TRBJ1-2	ASSLTYSLSYRGSYT
TRBV4-2	TRBJ2-7	ASSQAQGIAYEQY
TRBV4-1	TRBJ2-3	ASSHRTGEEDTQY
TRBV4-2	TRBJ1-4	ASSQGQNDEKLF
TRBV5-4	TRBJ2-5	ASSKDRGHQETQY
TRBV4-1	TRBJ1-5	ASSQEGGKGPQH
TRBV7-9	TRBJ1-6	ASSLDQGRPSPSPLH
TRBV5-1	TRBJ1-4	ASSSGFEKLF
TRBV7-2	TRBJ2-7	ASSLPGLEQY
TRBV4-3	TRBJ1-2	ASSHSIGTGDLANYGYT
TRBV5-1	TRBJ1-1	ASSQNRVSTTEAF
TRBV7-9	TRBJ2-7	ASSLGAEVVAYEQY
TRBV10-3	TRBJ1-4	AISESAGTGGEKLF
TRBV19	TRBJ2-5	ASSIEISGGTKTQY
TRBV6-6	TRBJ1-5	ASSPGESQPQH
TRBV7-3	TRBJ2-2	ASSYDRFTGELF
TRBV9	TRBJ1-1	ASSVGGGLGNTEAF
TRBV27	TRBJ2-7	ASQTGGGSYEQY
TRBV6-1	TRBJ1-1	ASSEMWGGTEAF
TRBV7-9	TRBJ2-5	ASSLGGLIETQY
TRBV13	TRBJ2-7	ASSKPGTGGHEQY
TRBV4-1	TRBJ2-3	ASSRTVNTQY
TRBV10-3	TRBJ1-5	AISGVTGAQPQH
TRBV7-9	TRBJ2-4	ASSLELMQNIQY
TRBV19	TRBJ2-5	ASSGRDRGEETQY
TRBV5-6	TRBJ1-1	ASSLDRGHTEAF
TRBV6-5	TRBJ1-3	ASSPDGLGGNTIY
TRBV11-3	TRBJ2-3	ASSQGARTDTQY
TRBV30	TRBJ1-1	AWSVTANTEAF
TRBV30	TRBJ2-7	AWGRSSSYEQY
TRBV6-5	TRBJ2-3	ASYTQGDTQY
TRBV5-4	TRBJ2-3	ASSLATSGSTDTQY
TRBV11-3	TRBJ2-7	ASSLMAEQY
TRBV7-8	TRBJ1-6	ASSPGRDRPISYNSPLH
TRBV5-1	TRBJ2-7	ASSLEGTGGYEQY
TRBV7-9	TRBJ2-4	ASRTPGVAKNIQY
TRBV6-1	TRBJ2-5	ASNRAREETQY
TRBV13	TRBJ2-1	ASSKSTPLHNEQF
TRBV19	TRBJ1-2	ASSPGQGDFYGYT
TRBV4-1	TRBJ2-7	ASSQTIARGRYEQY
TRBV30	TRBJ1-5	AWSRIGDNQPQH
TRBV7-8	TRBJ2-3	ASSLGRVEVGTQY